This T cell receptor (beta chain) comes out of a study of blood T cell repertoires in COVID-19. Study-level information: Sites in the United States, Italy and Spain provided acute and convalescent COVID-19 samples.

V dropped 5 bases and J dropped 0 bases, with 13 bases sitting between them. The CDR3 runs to 15 residues. CDR1 and CDR2 from the germline V gene are MDHEN and SYDVKM. This clone was seen only a few times. Profiling relied on immunoSEQ multiplex PCR, and the TCRdb table lists in-frame clones only, not all of them. This table has roughly 100,000 clones, approximately 80% appearing once. This sequence was found in an elderly man with COVID-19, enrolled during active disease. The chain couples TRBV28 to TRBJ1-1, with D unresolved. The specimen sequenced was peripheral blood. DNA for the CDR3: TGTGCCAGCAGTCCCTACAGCCTATTGAACACTGAAGCTTTCTTT. This sequence encodes CASSPYSLLNTEAFF.